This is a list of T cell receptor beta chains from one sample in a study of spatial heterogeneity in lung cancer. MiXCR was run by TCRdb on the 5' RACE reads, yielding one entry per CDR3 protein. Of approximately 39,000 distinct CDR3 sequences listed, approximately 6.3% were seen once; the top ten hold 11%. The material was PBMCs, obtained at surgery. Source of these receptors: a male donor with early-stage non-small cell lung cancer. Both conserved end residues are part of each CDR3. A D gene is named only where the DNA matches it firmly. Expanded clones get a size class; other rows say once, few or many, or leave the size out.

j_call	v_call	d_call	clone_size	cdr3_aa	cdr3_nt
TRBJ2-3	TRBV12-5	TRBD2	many	CASGPSGLVLDTQYF	TGTGCTAGTGGTCCCAGCGGACTAGTTCTGGATACGCAGTATTTT
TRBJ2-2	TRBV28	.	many	CASSETSSAGELFF	TGTGCCAGCAGTGAGACTAGTTCCGCCGGGGAGCTGTTTTTT
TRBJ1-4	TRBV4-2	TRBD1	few	CASSPGQGVEKLFF	TGTGCCAGCAGCCCGGGACAGGGTGTTGAAAAACTGTTTTTT
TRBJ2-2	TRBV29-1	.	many	CSVDGGLFSNTGELFF	TGCAGCGTTGACGGGGGTCTATTCTCGAACACCGGGGAGCTGTTTTTT
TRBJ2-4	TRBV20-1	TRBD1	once	CSARAKFLGQGGKNIQYF	TGCAGTGCTAGAGCCAAGTTTCTCGGACAGGGGGGTAAAAACATTCAGTACTTC
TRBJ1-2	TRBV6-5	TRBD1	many	CASSYGTGGWYDGYTF	TGTGCCAGCAGTTACGGGACAGGGGGCTGGTATGATGGCTACACCTTC
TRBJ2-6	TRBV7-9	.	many	CASSLGGGVGANVLTF	TGTGCCAGCAGCTTAGGTGGCGGAGTGGGGGCCAACGTCCTGACTTTC
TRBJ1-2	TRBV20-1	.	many	CSARDNEGPNYGYTF	TGCAGTGCTAGAGATAACGAGGGTCCTAACTATGGCTACACCTTC
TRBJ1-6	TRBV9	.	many	CASSVEGVLSSPLHF	TGTGCCAGCAGCGTAGAAGGGGTATTGAGTTCACCCCTCCACTTT
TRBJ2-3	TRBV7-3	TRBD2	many	CASSLGRSGGADTQYF	TGTGCCAGCAGCTTAGGTCGTAGCGGGGGGGCAGATACGCAGTATTTT
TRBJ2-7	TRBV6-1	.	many	CASRGPAYEQYF	TGTGCCAGCAGAGGGCCCGCCTACGAGCAGTACTTC
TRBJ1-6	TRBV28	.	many	CASSLPFGGSPLHF	TGTGCCAGCAGCCTTCCGTTCGGGGGCTCACCCCTCCACTTT
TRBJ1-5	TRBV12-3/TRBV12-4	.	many	CASCSGAVQPQHF	TGTGCCAGCTGTTCCGGGGCGGTTCAGCCCCAGCATTTT
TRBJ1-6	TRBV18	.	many	CASSPKWGEDSPLHF	TGTGCCAGCTCACCAAAATGGGGGGAGGATTCACCCCTCCACTTT
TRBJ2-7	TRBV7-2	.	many	CASSPQRGGTPEQYF	TGTGCCAGCAGCCCACAAAGAGGCGGGACCCCAGAGCAGTACTTC
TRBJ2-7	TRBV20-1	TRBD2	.	CSASGGVLYEQYF	TGCAGTGCTAGCGGGGGGGTCCTCTACGAGCAGTACTTC
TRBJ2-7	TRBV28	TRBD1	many	CASSLGQPYEQYF	TGTGCCAGCAGTTTGGGACAGCCCTACGAGCAGTACTTC
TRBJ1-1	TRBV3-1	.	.	CASSRYLQAEAFF	TGTGCCAGCAGCCGCTATTTACAAGCTGAAGCTTTCTTT
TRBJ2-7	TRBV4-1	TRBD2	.	CASSGQSGTSGGASSYEQYF	TGCGCCAGCAGCGGACAATCCGGGACTAGCGGGGGTGCGAGCTCCTACGAGCAGTACTTC
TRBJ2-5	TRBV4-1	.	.	CASSQDRETQYF	TGCGCCAGCAGCCAAGACCGGGAGACCCAGTACTTC
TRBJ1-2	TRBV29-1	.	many	CSVEEDGGYTF	TGCAGCGTTGAAGAGGACGGTGGCTACACCTTC
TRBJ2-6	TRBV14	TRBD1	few	CASSGTGSTHPNVLTF	TGTGCCAGCAGCGGGACAGGGTCCACCCACCCCAACGTCCTGACTTTC
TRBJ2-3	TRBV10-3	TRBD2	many	CAISERKGGDTQYF	TGTGCCATCAGTGAGAGAAAGGGAGGGGATACGCAGTATTTT
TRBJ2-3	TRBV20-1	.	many	CSARSDTQYF	TGCAGTGCCCGCTCAGATACGCAGTATTTT
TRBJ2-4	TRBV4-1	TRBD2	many	CASSQVFLAGDIAKNIQYF	TGCGCCAGCAGCCAAGTGTTCCTAGCGGGGGATATAGCCAAAAACATTCAGTACTTC
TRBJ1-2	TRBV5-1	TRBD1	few	CASSLIPGQGAGYTF	TGCGCCAGCAGCTTAATCCCTGGACAGGGGGCCGGCTACACCTTC
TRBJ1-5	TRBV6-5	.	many	CASRPDWSNQPQHF	TGTGCCAGCAGACCCGACTGGAGCAATCAGCCCCAGCATTTT
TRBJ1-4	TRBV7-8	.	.	CASSLGDGGGETNEKLFF	TGTGCCAGCAGCTTAGGGGATGGAGGAGGGGAGACTAATGAAAAACTGTTTTTT
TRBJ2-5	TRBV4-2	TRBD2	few	CASSQAGSVGGGTQYF	TGTGCCAGCAGCCAAGCGGGGTCGGTGGGCGGGGGGACCCAGTACTTC
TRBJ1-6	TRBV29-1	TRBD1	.	CSVGQGADSPLHF	TGCAGCGTCGGACAGGGGGCGGATTCACCCCTCCACTTT
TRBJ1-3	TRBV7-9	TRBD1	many	CSGDRTYSGNTIYF	TGCTCCGGGGACAGAACCTATTCTGGAAACACCATATATTTT
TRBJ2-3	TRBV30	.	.	CAWSLARAYPDTQYF	TGTGCCTGGAGTCTTGCTAGGGCCTACCCAGATACGCAGTATTTT
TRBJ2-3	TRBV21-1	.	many	CASNPSWYTQYF	TGTGCCAGCAACCCCAGTTGGTATACGCAGTATTTT
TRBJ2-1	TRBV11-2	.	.	CASSLGGLSNNEQFF	TGTGCCAGCAGCTTAGGGGGACTTTCCAACAATGAGCAGTTCTTC
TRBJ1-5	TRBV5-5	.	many	CASSFSDSPGNQPQHF	TGTGCCAGCAGCTTTTCCGACAGCCCTGGGAATCAGCCCCAGCATTTT
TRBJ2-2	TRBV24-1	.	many	CATMKPFTGELFF	TGTGCCACCATGAAACCTTTCACCGGGGAGCTGTTTTTT
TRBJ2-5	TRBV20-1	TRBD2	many	CSARDRSGVETQYF	TGCAGTGCTAGAGATCGGAGCGGGGTAGAGACCCAGTACTTC
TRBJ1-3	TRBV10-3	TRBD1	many	CATGQLNTIYF	TGTGCCACGGGACAGCTTAACACCATATATTTT
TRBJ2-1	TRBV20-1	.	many	CSGGSRGYNEQFF	TGCAGTGGGGGTAGTAGAGGATACAATGAGCAGTTCTTC
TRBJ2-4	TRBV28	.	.	CTSSLSMVGGEAKNIQYF	TGTACCAGCAGTCTCTCTATGGTGGGCGGGGAAGCCAAAAACATTCAGTACTTC
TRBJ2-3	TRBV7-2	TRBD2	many	CASSLISGGAGTQYF	TGTGCCAGCAGCTTAATAAGCGGGGGGGCGGGAACGCAGTATTTT
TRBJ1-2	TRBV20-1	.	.	CSGRGLNYGYTF	TGCAGTGGGAGGGGCTTAAACTATGGCTACACCTTC